Presented here are 9 T cell receptor beta chains from one specimen sequenced in a study of T cells after yellow fever vaccination. Via MiXCR, TCRdb re-called the 5' RACE reads, giving one row per CDR3 protein. The table lists about 170,000 distinct CDR3 sequences, about 6.2% of them singletons. The input for sequencing was CD4+ T cells sorted from PBMCs, taken on the day of the first yellow fever vaccination. Every receptor here comes from a man between 18 and 35 years old who received the YFV17D yellow fever vaccine.

The chain links TRBV27 to TRBJ1-6; D might be TRBD1 (5 bases). V was clipped by 5 bases and J by 2 bases, with 22 bases between them. The CDR3 is 19 residues long. From germline, CDR1 is MNHEY and CDR2 SMNVEV (reference sequence). The CDR3 DNA is TGTGCCAGCAGTCCGAATTCCGGGACTTTTCACCCCTATAATTCACCCCTCCACTTT. Its translation: CASSPNSGTFHPYNSPLHF.

This clonotype appeared a few times. The chain recombines TRBV27 with TRBJ2-3; a weak D match, TRBD2 (6 bases). This CDR3 region has 17 residues. Germline V gene sequence: CDR1 MNHEY, CDR2 SMNVEV (reference sequence). The germline V and J ends were trimmed by 4 bases and 1 base, with 18 bases remaining between them. In DNA, the CDR3 is TGTGCCAGCAGTTATTCCAGTCGGGGGTGGGGCACAGATACGCAGTATTTT. It yields the protein CASSYSSRGWGTDTQYF.

This clonotype was seen a few times. The chain is built from TRBV12-3 or TRBV12-4 and TRBJ2-7; no reliable D call. V was cut by 3 bases and J by 0 bases, with 6 bases left in between. This CDR3 contains 13 residues. The CDR3 sequence: CASSFTVSYEQYF. The CDR3 region has the DNA TGTGCCAGCAGTTTCACAGTCTCCTACGAGCAGTACTTC.

The sample holds many counts of this clonotype. The chain uses TRBV29-1 and TRBJ2-6; D not resolved. The CDR3 is made up of 15 amino acids. CDR1 and CDR2 from the germline V gene are SQVTM and ANQGSEA. Trimming stripped 3 bases from V and 2 bases from J, with 11 bases between. CDR3 region: CSVEEWAAGANVLTF. The CDR3 nucleotides are TGCAGCGTTGAGGAGTGGGCAGCTGGGGCCAACGTCCTGACTTTC.

This clonotype showed up many times. The CDR3 protein is CASSFRSWDEQFF. The CDR3 bases are TGTGCCAGCAGTTTTAGATCATGGGATGAGCAGTTCTTC. V and J are TRBV27 and TRBJ2-1; no firm D call. The CDR3 runs 13 residues. Germline lookup yields CDR1 MNHEY and CDR2 SMNVEV (reference sequence). Trimming left V 3 bases short and J 8 bases short, with 11 bases between.

This clonotype was recorded many times. The rearrangement links TRBV30 to TRBJ1-5, with no clear D. Trimming left V 2 bases short and J 5 bases short, with 10 bases between. The CDR3 is made up of 13 amino acids. Germline V CDR1 and CDR2: GTSNPN, SVGIG (reference sequence). The CDR3 loop reads CAWSIRTDQPQHF. The CDR3 DNA is TGTGCCTGGAGTATACGGACCGATCAGCCCCAGCATTTT.

This clonotype was observed many times. The V gene is TRBV7-2, the J gene TRBJ2-7; 9 positions agree with TRBD1. After removal of 3 bases from V and 2 bases from J, the junction contained 5 bases not matched to a gene. The CDR3 extends over 15 amino acids. Per the germline V gene, CDR1 is SGHTA and CDR2 is FQGNSA. CDR3: CASSFVTGGPYEQYF. The CDR3, as DNA: TGTGCCAGCAGCTTTGTTACAGGGGGCCCCTACGAGCAGTACTTC.

This clonotype was counted a few times. The chain links TRBV19 to TRBJ1-5; 8 positions agree with TRBD1. Germline CDR1 is LNHDA and CDR2 is SQIVND (reference sequence). The V segment lost 4 bases and the J segment 7 bases; nucleotides outside the gene matches: 12. The CDR3 runs 16 residues. CDR3 region: CASSRQGAEVGQPQHF. For the CDR3, the DNA is TGTGCCAGTAGTAGGCAGGGGGCCGAGGTAGGGCAGCCCCAGCATTTT.

This clonotype was observed at least ten times. The gene calls are TRBV12-3 or TRBV12-4 and TRBJ1-2; weak D call: TRBD1 (6 bases). CDR3 size: 15 residues. Trimming shortened V by 7 bases and J by 0 bases, and 15 bases separated the two germline ends. CDR3 residues: CASIKGGIANYGYTF. In DNA form, the CDR3 reads TGTGCCAGCATCAAAGGGGGGATTGCTAACTATGGCTACACCTTC.